The 18 T cell receptor beta chains reported below all come from one sample, sequenced in a study of Tregs in tolerant kidney transplant recipients. Data came from immunoSEQ multiplex PCR; TCRdb stores just in-frame clones and leaves some out. The sample lists 85,000 to 95,000 clones, around 90% seen once, with over 4% in the top ten. Input material: CD8+ T cells from blood. The receptors here all came from a human donor in good health.

The chain uses TRBV7-9 and TRBJ1-1; D is unclear. The ends were cut back, 2 bases at V and 1 base at J, with 8 bases in the middle. This CDR3 contains 14 residues. Germline loops: CDR1 SEHNR, CDR2 FQNEAQ (reference sequence). CDR3: CASSLPQKNTEAFF. The CDR3 nucleotides read TGTGCCAGCAGCTTACCACAGAAGAACACTGAAGCTTTCTTT.

The chain has TRBV27 and TRBJ2-1; no reliable D call. Trimming took off 0 bases at V and 9 bases at J, with 9 bases between the two ends. The germline V gene encodes CDR1 MNHEY and CDR2 SMNVEV (reference sequence). The CDR3 sequence is 13 residues long. CDR3 coding DNA: TGTGCCAGCAGTTTATCCATGCCCTTTGAGCAGTTCTTC. Translated: CASSLSMPFEQFF.

The gene calls are TRBV6-1 and TRBJ1-1; D unresolved. The germline gives CDR1 MNHNS, CDR2 SASEGT. The CDR3 is 14 amino acids. The germline V and J ends were trimmed by 6 bases and 6 bases, with 17 bases remaining between them. CDR3 nucleotides: TGTGCCAGCAGCTACACGGAAGGGATCGCTGAAGCTTTCTTT. Protein sequence: CASSYTEGIAEAFF.

This clone was seen once. V usage is TRBV6-1 and J usage is TRBJ1-2, with 8 bases fitting TRBD1. Trimming at V came to 4 bases and at J to 0 bases, leaving 7 bases not matched to a gene. This CDR3 is 16 amino acids long. Germline values: CDR1 MNHNS, CDR2 SASEGT. In DNA, the CDR3 is TGTGCCAGCAGTGCCCTGGACAGGGCAACTAACTATGGCTACACCTTC. Translation gives CASSALDRATNYGYTF.

CDR3 sequence reads: CASSIALGSQPQHF. CDR3 sequence (DNA): TGTGCCAGTAGTATAGCACTAGGAAGTCAGCCCCAGCATTTT. The gene calls are TRBV19 and TRBJ1-5, with unresolved D. From germline, CDR1 is LNHDA and CDR2 SQIVND (reference sequence). The CDR3 extends over 14 amino acids. V was trimmed by 1 base and J by 6 bases, leaving 10 bases between them. The variable domain in full, completed from reference TRBV19 and TRBJ1-5, reads DGGITQSPKYLFRKEGQNVTLSCEQNLNHDAMYWYRQDPGQGLRLIYYSQIVNDFQKGDIAEGYSVSREKKESFPLTVTSAQKNPTAFYLCASSIALGSQPQHFGDGTRLSIL.

CDR3 sequence: CAWKASVRGWANTIYF. The DNA of the CDR3 is TGTGCCTGGAAGGCGTCTGTGAGGGGGTGGGCAAACACCATATATTTT. This chain joins TRBV30 and TRBJ1-3; possibly TRBD1 for D (6 bases). CDR1 is GTSNPN, CDR2 SVGIG, per germline (reference sequence). CDR3 size: 16 residues. The V and J ends lost 4 bases and 6 bases respectively, with 22 bases between them.

The chain combines TRBV6-1 with TRBJ2-7, with a possible D match to TRBD2 (6 bases). This CDR3 contains 15 residues. Germline CDR1 MNHNS, CDR2 SASEGT. V shed 0 bases and J shed 3 bases, with 12 bases lying between them. The chain's CDR3 is CASSEAGLQFYEQYF. The CDR3 nucleotides read TGTGCCAGCAGTGAAGCGGGACTTCAATTCTACGAGCAGTACTTC.

The DNA for the CDR3 is TGTGCCAGCAGCTCAGGTCCCTACAATGAGCAGTTCTTC. Translating gives CASSSGPYNEQFF. The V call is TRBV27, the J call TRBJ2-1; D remains unclear. Per germline, CDR1 MNHEY and CDR2 SMNVEV (reference sequence). The ends were cut back, 6 bases at V and 2 bases at J, with 8 bases in the middle. The CDR3 has 13 residues.

The V call is TRBV5-1, the J call TRBJ2-3; 8 nucleotides agree with TRBD2. Germline trimming cut 3 bases from V and 0 bases from J; bases unmatched to any gene: 12. Germline V CDR1 and CDR2: SGHRS, YFSETQ. The CDR3 extends over 18 amino acids. This CDR3 is CASSWMFSGGSSTDTQYF. In nucleotides, the CDR3 is TGCGCCAGCAGCTGGATGTTTTCGGGGGGGTCAAGCACAGATACGCAGTATTTT.

V is TRBV7-9 and J is TRBJ2-5; D perhaps matches TRBD2 (6 bases). The CDR3 totals 13 residues. V was clipped by 5 bases and J by 7 bases, with 14 bases between them. CDR1 and CDR2 (germline): SEHNR, FQNEAQ (reference sequence). CDR3 DNA: TGTGCCAGCAGCCTTTGGGACTTTGCGACCCAGTACTTC. Its protein is CASSLWDFATQYF. Looking up the rest from reference TRBV7-9 and TRBJ2-5 gives the full variable domain: DTGVSQNPRHKITKRGQNVTFRCDPISEHNRLYWYRQTLGQGPEFLTYFQNEAQLEKSRLLSDRFSAERPKGSFSTLEIQRTEQGDSAMYLCASSLWDFATQYFGPGTRLLVL.

The chain uses TRBV25-1 and TRBJ2-1; unclear D gene. Trimming stripped 5 bases from V and 0 bases from J, with 17 bases between. The CDR3 runs 17 residues. CDR1 is MGHDK and CDR2 is SYGVNS in the germline V gene. The CDR3 DNA follows: TGTGCCAGCAGTTTCCCCCCTGGTAAAGGCTCCTACAATGAGCAGTTCTTC. Amino acid sequence: CASSFPPGKGSYNEQFF.

The J gene is TRBJ1-1, the V gene TRBV27, with D possibly TRBD1 on 5 matching bases. The germline CDR1 and CDR2 sequences are MNHEY and SMNVEV (reference sequence). V was shortened by 6 bases and J by 10 bases, with 12 bases between the two germline ends. This CDR3 comprises 11 residues. The CDR3 DNA reads as TGTGCCAGCAGCTCAGGGTGGGCAGCTTTCTTT. This translates into CASSSGWAAFF.

This chain connects TRBV4-2 to TRBJ2-2; no reliable D call. Germline CDR1 and CDR2: LGHNA and YNFKEQ. The CDR3 sequence is 14 residues long. The V end was cut by 8 bases, the J end by 2 bases, with 12 bases between. The CDR3 DNA reads TGTGCCAGCGAGAAGATGGATAACACCGGGGAGCTGTTTTTT. Translated, it gives CASEKMDNTGELFF.

Only one count was recorded for this clone. V and J are TRBV9 and TRBJ2-1, with 8 positions matching TRBD1. Trimming at V came to 4 bases and at J to 9 bases, leaving 15 bases not matched to a gene. This CDR3 is 16 amino acids long. From germline, CDR1 is SGDLS and CDR2 YYNGEE. The CDR3 bases are TGTGCCAGCAGCCTCAGACAGGGGCGACTCGTGAGTGAGCAGTTCTTC. It codes for CASSLRQGRLVSEQFF. The complete variable domain, with remaining parts taken from reference TRBV9 and TRBJ2-1, reads DSGVTQTPKHLITATGQRVTLRCSPRSGDLSVYWYQQSLDQGLQFLIQYYNGEERAKGNILERFSAQQFPDLHSELNLSSLELGDSALYFCASSLRQGRLVSEQFFGPGTRLTVL.

The chain employs TRBV6-5 and TRBJ1-2, with D unresolved. Germline CDR1 and CDR2: MNHEY and SVGAGI. The CDR3 contains 15 residues. V lost 0 bases and J 4 bases, leaving 12 bases between the germline ends. CDR3 loop: CASSYSGNWFYGYTF. CDR3 nucleotide sequence: TGTGCCAGCAGTTACTCAGGGAATTGGTTCTATGGCTACACCTTC.

The chain couples TRBV10-2 to TRBJ2-2, with D tentatively TRBD1 or TRBD2 (5 bases each). Trimming left V 8 bases short and J 1 base short, with 8 bases between. The germline gives CDR1 WSHSY, CDR2 SAAADI. The CDR3 contains 13 residues. The CDR3 nucleotides read TGCGCCAGCGGGACGGTGAACACCGGGGAGCTGTTTTTT. Amino acids: CASGTVNTGELFF.

The rearrangement links TRBV9 to TRBJ2-7; 8 bases match TRBD1. The germline V gene encodes CDR1 SGDLS and CDR2 YYNGEE. The CDR3 is 16 residues long. J gave up 2 bases and V 3 bases, and 10 bases lay outside the gene matches. CDR3: CASSETRQGPTYEQYF. In DNA form, the CDR3 reads TGTGCCAGCAGCGAAACTAGACAGGGGCCCACCTACGAGCAGTACTTC.

The V and J genes are TRBV14 and TRBJ1-2, with D possibly matching TRBD1 (5 bases). Trimming took off 3 bases at V and 7 bases at J, with 18 bases between the two ends. Germline assignment: CDR1 SGHDN and CDR2 FVKESK. This CDR3 region has 15 residues. CDR3 coding DNA: TGTGCCAGCAGCCACACTTATACGGCAGGGACTGGCTACACCTTC. This translates into CASSHTYTAGTGYTF.